The next 4 T cell receptor beta chains were all read from a single sample in a study of T cell clonotyping in hematopoietic cell transplantation (dated by TCRdb to the early 2020s). The sample's time point label, in plain terms: recipient sample about 28 days before transplant, after cytoreduction. Library preparation employed the immunoSEQ multiplex PCR assay. Entries here come from immuneACCESS through TCRdb and include only in-frame sequences with V and J called. Some clones fail to appear in such tables; in the studies checked, an unresolved V gene covers under half of the shortfall, and the cause of the remainder is unknown. The sample data list approximately 3,000 clones, and around 95% of these were observed just once. Around 1.5% of the sample is in the top ten clones. This material consisted of peripheral blood mononuclear cells, taken before stem cell transplant. These receptors were taken from a woman aged 45-59 years with chronic myeloid leukemia. Some clones in this sample may be carry-over from other donors' samples.

The chain joins TRBV4-2 to TRBJ2-7; D unresolved. V lost 0 bases and J lost 6, with 12 bases in between. Germline CDR1 is LGHNA and CDR2 is YNFKEQ. The length of the CDR3 is 14 residues. The CDR3 DNA reads TGTGCCAGCAGCCAAGACGAGACTTACTCCGAGCAGTACTTC. Translating it yields CASSQDETYSEQYF.

The chain uses TRBV5-1 and TRBJ1-1; 9 bases match TRBD1. V trimming: 4 bases; J trimming: 6 bases; junction bases outside the gene matches: 7. Germline assignment: CDR1 SGHRS and CDR2 YFSETQ. The CDR3 is 14 residues long. CDR3 in amino acids: CASSLTGGGPEAFF. The CDR3 DNA reads TGCGCCAGCAGCCTGACAGGGGGAGGCCCTGAAGCTTTCTTT.

The rearrangement links TRBV6-5 to TRBJ1-2; the D gene is possibly TRBD1 (6 bases). This CDR3 is built from 14 residues. Trimming removed 2 bases from V and 2 bases from J, with 9 bases in between. CDR1 is MNHEY, CDR2 SVGAGI, per germline. In DNA form, the CDR3 reads TGTGCCAGCAGTTACAATGGGGGCAACTATGGCTACACCTTC. Its protein product is CASSYNGGNYGYTF.

This clone was counted a single time. DNA of the CDR3: TGTGCCAGCAGCTTTTGGGCTAGCGAGGCGAACACCGGGGAGCTGTTTTTT. Translated, it gives CASSFWASEANTGELFF. The rearrangement uses TRBV11-2 and TRBJ2-2, with D possibly TRBD2 on 6 matching bases. The CDR3 sequence is 17 residues long. Germline V CDR1 and CDR2: SGHAT, FQNNGV. V gave up 3 bases and J gave up 0 bases, with 14 bases separating them.